Listed below are T cell receptor beta chains from one sample, sequenced in a study of T cell responses to AZD1222 COVID-19 vaccine. Produced via immunoSEQ multiplex PCR; TCRdb's table is partial and in-frame only. The sample lists 150,000 or so clones; roughly nine tenths were seen once. The material sequenced was peripheral blood, taken on day 0 of AZD1222 vaccination. The source is an adult in good health. Both conserved end residues are part of each CDR3. The order of the fields is V gene, J gene, clone size, D gene, CDR3 DNA, CDR3 protein. The D gene is left open where the match is weak. Clone size is shown for a subset of rows, as once, few, many or a class of expanded clone.

TRBV27,TRBJ1-5,-,-,TGTGCCAGCAGTTTATTTTCCAGTTCGAATCAGCCCCAGCATTTT,CASSLFSSSNQPQHF
TRBV28,TRBJ1-1,-,-,TGTGCCAGCAAGGTTCTACATGGGGTGGTCACTGAAGCTTTCTTT,CASKVLHGVVTEAFF
TRBV4-2,TRBJ2-5,-,TRBD2,TGTGCCAGCAGCCAAGATCCGCGTGGAGCGGGGGGGCAAGAGACCCAGTACTTC,CASSQDPRGAGGQETQYF
TRBV5-4,TRBJ1-4,-,-,TGTGCCAGCAGCTTGTCCGGGGGATCTGAAAAACTGTTTTTT,CASSLSGGSEKLFF
TRBV4-2,TRBJ2-1,-,TRBD1,TGTGCCAGCAGCCGAGCCGAGGGGACAGGGATTTCCGAGCAGTTCTTC,CASSRAEGTGISEQFF
TRBV9,TRBJ1-3,-,-,TGTGCCAGCAGCGTAGATGCGGGTTTTGGAAACACCATATATTTT,CASSVDAGFGNTIYF
TRBV5-1,TRBJ1-3,-,-,TGCGCCAGCAGCTTGGTGGGGGACGCCTCTGGAAACACCATATATTTT,CASSLVGDASGNTIYF
TRBV28,TRBJ1-2,-,TRBD1,TGTGCCAGCAGGGGCCCGGGACAGGGATCAGGCTACACCTTC,CASRGPGQGSGYTF
TRBV7-9,TRBJ1-1,-,-,TGTGCCAGCAGCCCCGTTTTTTCCACTGAAGCTTTCTTT,CASSPVFSTEAFF
TRBV27,TRBJ2-1,-,-,TGTGCCAGTGGGACGGTGTCCTACAATGAGCAGTTCTTC,CASGTVSYNEQFF
TRBV19,TRBJ2-3,-,TRBD2,TGTGCCAGTAAAGGCGGGCTAGCGGGGGCCCGCACAGATACGCAGTATTTT,CASKGGLAGARTDTQYF
TRBV5-1,TRBJ2-2,-,-,TGCGCCAGCATAGAGGGGACGAACACCGGGGAGCTGTTTTTT,CASIEGTNTGELFF
TRBV6-5,TRBJ2-7,-,-,TGTGCCACCCGTGGCCCTACGGAGCAGTACTTC,CATRGPTEQYF
TRBV6-5,TRBJ1-3,-,TRBD1,TGTGCCAGCAGTTACTCGAGGACAGGTCCCCTAAACACCATATATTTT,CASSYSRTGPLNTIYF
TRBV28,TRBJ1-2,once,TRBD1,TGTGCCAGCAGGTTACTGGGACAGGGGTTCTATGGCTACACCTTC,CASRLLGQGFYGYTF
TRBV9,TRBJ2-7,-,-,TGTGCCAGCAGCTCCCCGGGCAGGACCTACGAGCAGTACTTC,CASSSPGRTYEQYF
TRBV18,TRBJ2-2,-,TRBD2,TGTGCCAGCTCACCCGGACTAGCGGAGAACACCGGGGAGCTGTTTTTT,CASSPGLAENTGELFF
TRBV10-1,TRBJ1-1,-,-,TGCGCCATTAAGAGCAGGGGGAACACTGAAGCTTTCTTT,CAIKSRGNTEAFF
TRBV30,TRBJ2-6,-,TRBD1,TGTGCCTGGATTAGGCCAGGGGGCGGCCCACCTCCTGGGGCCAACGTCCTGACTTTC,CAWIRPGGGPPPGANVLTF
TRBV19,TRBJ1-1,-,-,TGTGCCAGTGGCTCAAGGGTTACTGAAGCTTTCTTT,CASGSRVTEAFF
TRBV5-1,TRBJ1-1,-,-,TGCGCCAGCAGCATGGGCATCAACACTGAAGCTTTCTTT,CASSMGINTEAFF
TRBV6-5,TRBJ1-2,-,-,TGTGCCAGCAGTTCAAGGGGGAGGGCCGATGGCTACACCTTC,CASSSRGRADGYTF
TRBV20-1,TRBJ1-5,-,-,TGCAGTGCTAGTGTGGAGAGGATTAATCAGCCCCAGCATTTT,CSASVERINQPQHF
TRBV29-1,TRBJ2-3,-,TRBD2,TGCAGCGTTGAAGCGGGAGGGCGGAAAGATACGCAGTATTTT,CSVEAGGRKDTQYF
TRBV18,TRBJ1-1,once,TRBD1,TGTGCCAGCTCATTGAACACAGGGGGCGTCGGCACTGAAGCTTTCTTT,CASSLNTGGVGTEAFF
TRBV19,TRBJ2-5,-,-,TGTGCCAGTAGTATAGTCGGGACCTATCAAGAGACCCAGTACTTC,CASSIVGTYQETQYF
TRBV5-1,TRBJ2-4,-,-,TGCGCCAGCAGCTTGGGGGCCGGAGGGGGCCGAAAGGGGAACATTCAGTACTTC,CASSLGAGGGRKGNIQYF
TRBV5-6,TRBJ1-2,-,-,TGTGCCAGCAGCTTGGTCCGAGAAATCGGCATGTATGGCTATGGCTACACCTTC,CASSLVREIGMYGYGYTF
TRBV5-1,TRBJ2-6,-,-,TGCGCCAGCAGTAGAACATCAGGGGCCAGCTCTGGGGCCAACGTCCTGACTTTC,CASSRTSGASSGANVLTF
TRBV28,TRBJ1-1,-,-,TGTGCCAGCAGCCGAATGGGAGGGGCCCTGAACACTGAAGCTTTCTTT,CASSRMGGALNTEAFF
TRBV19,TRBJ2-6,-,TRBD1,TGTGCCAGTAGTATTGGACAGGGCCGCTCTGGGGCCAACGTCCTGACTTTC,CASSIGQGRSGANVLTF
TRBV9,TRBJ2-3,-,TRBD2,TGTGCCAGCAGCGTAGCTACGAGCGGGAGGGGCACAGATACGCAGTATTTT,CASSVATSGRGTDTQYF
TRBV3-1/TRBV3-2,TRBJ2-7,-,-,TGTGCCAGCAGCCAAGATTTCCCCCTTAGGTCGGACGAGCAGTACTTC,CASSQDFPLRSDEQYF
TRBV6-5,TRBJ2-1,-,TRBD1,TGTGCCAGCAGTTACTCTGGGACAGGGAGGGATGAGCAGTTCTTC,CASSYSGTGRDEQFF
TRBV10-3,TRBJ1-5,-,-,TGTGCCATCAGTCCGGGACTCCTCCCCAGTGGTATTGGCAATCAGCCCCAGCATTTT,CAISPGLLPSGIGNQPQHF
TRBV29-1,TRBJ1-3,-,-,TGCAGCGCCGGGCTAGGAACCGCCTCTGGAAACACCATATATTTT,CSAGLGTASGNTIYF
TRBV7-9,TRBJ2-5,-,-,TGTGCCAGCAGGCCTTGGGAAGAGACCCAGTACTTC,CASRPWEETQYF
TRBV19,TRBJ1-5,-,-,TGTGCCAGTAGTATAGGGGGGGTCAGCAATCAGCCCCAGCATTTT,CASSIGGVSNQPQHF
TRBV29-1,TRBJ2-1,-,-,TGCAGCGCGATCGGGAACAATGAGCAGTTCTTC,CSAIGNNEQFF
TRBV5-1,TRBJ1-1,once,-,TGCGCCAGCAGCTTGACACCGAACACTGAAGCTTTCTTT,CASSLTPNTEAFF
TRBV10-3,TRBJ1-2,-,TRBD1,TGTGCCATCAGTGAGCCCAGGGGGTCATTCTACGGCTACACCTTC,CAISEPRGSFYGYTF
TRBV15,TRBJ1-2,-,-,TGTGCCACCAGCAGTCAACGGTCCTATGGCTACACCTTC,CATSSQRSYGYTF
TRBV5-1,TRBJ2-3,-,TRBD2,TGCGCCAGCAGCTTGGCCTCAATCGGTCTGGCGGGAGGGGATACGCAGTATTTT,CASSLASIGLAGGDTQYF
TRBV19,TRBJ2-3,few,-,TGTGCCAGTAGTACCAGCCCCGGGGTAGATACGCAGTATTTT,CASSTSPGVDTQYF
TRBV5-1,TRBJ1-5,-,-,TGCGCCAGCAGCTTGGACAATGGCAATCAGCCCCAGCATTTT,CASSLDNGNQPQHF
TRBV7-9,TRBJ2-6,-,-,TGTGCCAGCAGCTTAAAGTTGACACCCCTCCCTGGGGCCAACGTCCTGACTTTC,CASSLKLTPLPGANVLTF
TRBV7-9,TRBJ1-4,-,-,TGTGCCAGCAGCTCCTCACTGCTAGGGCCAACTAATGAAAAACTGTTTTTT,CASSSSLLGPTNEKLFF
TRBV7-9,TRBJ2-3,-,TRBD1,TGTGCCAGCAGCCCGACCGGGACAGGTCGCACAGATACGCAGTATTTT,CASSPTGTGRTDTQYF